A selection of T cell receptor beta chains follows, all from one sample in a study of cytomegalovirus exposure and HLA in healthy donors. Repertoires were generated with immunoSEQ multiplex PCR, while TCRdb's copy carries only in-frame clones and drops some. The table records 120,000 to 150,000 clones, about two thirds of them present only once. Sequencing input: PBMCs. The source of these receptors is a young woman in good health and CMV-seronegative. The CDR3 runs from the conserved cysteine through the conserved F or W. The D gene is left open where the match is weak. Where a row states a size, it is once, few, many or the class of an expanded clone; other rows omit it.

>TRBD1|TRBV5-1|TRBJ2-2|-
CASSNRDRGRGGELFF
TGCGCCAGCAGCAACCGGGACAGGGGCCGGGGCGGGGAGCTGTTTTTT
>-|TRBV6-5|TRBJ2-2|-
CASSSPGVAGELFF
TGTGCCAGCAGTTCGCCAGGGGTTGCCGGGGAGCTGTTTTTT
>-|TRBV4-3|TRBJ1-3|-
CASSQDQTTSGNTIYF
TGCGCCAGCAGCCAAGATCAAACTACCTCTGGAAACACCATATATTTT
>-|TRBV4-2|TRBJ1-2|-
CASSQEQADLYGYTF
TGTGCCAGCAGCCAAGAACAGGCAGATTTATATGGCTACACCTTC
>-|TRBV9|TRBJ1-1|-
CASSVTSEYTEAFF
TGTGCCAGCAGCGTGACCTCGGAGTACACTGAAGCTTTCTTT
>TRBD2|TRBV6-6|TRBJ2-5|-
CASRSGLAVQETQYF
TGTGCCAGCAGGTCTGGACTAGCGGTCCAAGAGACCCAGTACTTC
>-|TRBV28|TRBJ1-4|-
CASSPPNRDNEKLFF
TGTGCCAGCAGTCCCCCAAACAGGGACAATGAAAAACTGTTTTTT
>TRBD1|TRBV9|TRBJ2-7|-
CASSVETGGVHEQYF
TGTGCCAGCAGCGTAGAGACAGGGGGCGTGCACGAGCAGTACTTC
>TRBD2|TRBV7-2|TRBJ2-1|few
CASSSTSGSYNEQFF
TGTGCCAGCAGCTCGACTAGCGGATCCTACAATGAGCAGTTCTTC
>TRBD2|TRBV9|TRBJ2-2|-
CASSVVSSGPLSHTGELFF
TGTGCCAGCAGCGTAGTCTCTAGCGGGCCCCTAAGCCACACCGGGGAGCTGTTTTTT
>TRBD2|TRBV19|TRBJ2-1|-
CASSITAGGYNEQFF
TGTGCCAGTAGTATCACAGCGGGGGGCTACAATGAGCAGTTCTTC
>TRBD1|TRBV18|TRBJ1-2|-
CASSPRETGRTNYGYTF
TGTGCCAGCTCACCAAGGGAGACAGGGCGGACTAACTATGGCTACACCTTC
>TRBD2|TRBV4-3|TRBJ2-1|-
CASSQFWATVLAGGRSYNEQFF
TGCGCCAGCAGCCAATTCTGGGCCACTGTATTAGCGGGGGGCCGTTCCTACAATGAGCAGTTCTTC
>TRBD2|TRBV7-9|TRBJ2-5|-
CASSLPRGVAGVQETQYF
TGTGCCAGCAGCTTACCCCGGGGGGTAGCGGGAGTACAAGAGACCCAGTACTTC
>-|TRBV4-3|TRBJ1-2|-
CASSQESGMSYVYTF
TGCGCCAGCAGCCAAGAATCAGGGATGAGCTATGTCTACACCTTC
>TRBD1|TRBV7-9|TRBJ1-2|-
CASSRQGSIGGYTF
TGTGCCAGCAGCCGACAGGGGTCTATAGGAGGCTACACCTTC
>-|TRBV28|TRBJ1-5|-
CASSFPRYNQPQHF
TGTGCCAGCAGTTTTCCGAGGTACAATCAGCCCCAGCATTTT
>-|TRBV10-1|TRBJ1-1|-
CASSEFGGTTEAFF
TGCGCCAGCAGTGAGTTTGGCGGAACCACTGAAGCTTTCTTT
>TRBD2|TRBV7-2|TRBJ2-3|-
CASSVTSGRSTDTQYF
TGTGCCAGCAGCGTTACTAGCGGGAGGAGCACAGATACGCAGTATTTT
>-|TRBV9|TRBJ2-1|-
CASSVGLSSGVSSYNEQFF
TGTGCCAGCAGCGTAGGACTTAGTTCCGGGGTTAGCTCCTACAATGAGCAGTTCTTC
>-|TRBV19|TRBJ2-1|-
CASSLTVPSYNEQFF
TGTGCCAGTAGTCTAACAGTGCCTTCCTACAATGAGCAGTTCTTC
>-|TRBV10-3|TRBJ2-7|-
CAISEGRGREQYF
TGTGCCATCAGTGAGGGCAGGGGGAGGGAGCAGTACTTC
>TRBD1|TRBV19|TRBJ1-1|-
CASSLTGMTEAFF
TGTGCCAGTAGTTTGACAGGGATGACTGAAGCTTTCTTT
>TRBD2|TRBV28|TRBJ2-1|once
CASSLHGTGTSGYNEQFF
TGTGCCAGCAGCCTCCACGGGACCGGGACTAGCGGCTACAATGAGCAGTTCTTC
>TRBD1|TRBV2|TRBJ1-2|few
CATSTGEVGYTF
TGTGCCACCTCGACAGGGGAGGTTGGCTACACCTTC
>TRBD2|TRBV19|TRBJ2-1|-
CASSIGTGTSSYNEQFF
TGTGCCAGTAGTATAGGTACCGGGACTAGCAGCTACAATGAGCAGTTCTTC
>TRBD2|TRBV7-8|TRBJ2-1|-
CASSLSLGLAEEQFF
TGTGCCAGCAGCTTGAGCCTCGGACTAGCGGAAGAGCAGTTCTTC
>-|TRBV19|TRBJ1-1|-
CASSSGFSTEAFF
TGTGCCAGTAGTTCAGGGTTTAGCACTGAAGCTTTCTTT
>-|TRBV11-2|TRBJ2-1|-
CASMTGGGDEQFF
TGTGCCAGCATGACGGGGGGCGGGGATGAGCAGTTCTTC
>TRBD2|TRBV7-2|TRBJ2-1|-
CASTRGTSGYNEQFF
TGTGCCAGCACCCGTGGGACTAGCGGATACAATGAGCAGTTCTTC
>TRBD1|TRBV6-5|TRBJ1-1|-
CASSYSMDRSTEAFF
TGTGCCAGCAGTTACTCGATGGACAGGTCCACTGAAGCTTTCTTT
>-|TRBV6-5|TRBJ2-7|-
CASSTSGFPYEQYF
TGTGCCAGCAGTACTTCAGGATTCCCCTACGAGCAGTACTTC
>-|TRBV9|TRBJ2-1|-
CASSVDGGYNEQFF
TGTGCCAGCAGCGTAGACGGGGGTTACAATGAGCAGTTCTTC
>TRBD1|TRBV7-9|TRBJ2-3|few
CASSLADRGGTDTQYF
TGTGCCAGCAGCTTAGCCGACAGGGGGGGCACAGATACGCAGTATTTT
>TRBD2|TRBV2|TRBJ2-2|once
CASILGLAGISGELFF
TGTGCCAGCATCCTCGGACTAGCGGGGATTTCCGGGGAGCTGTTTTTT
>-|TRBV29-1|TRBJ1-1|-
CSVGSTLPNTEAFF
TGCAGCGTAGGTTCGACACTCCCGAACACTGAAGCTTTCTTT
>TRBD1|TRBV27|TRBJ1-2|-
CASMPWTGDGYTF
TGTGCCAGCATGCCGTGGACAGGTGATGGCTACACCTTC
>TRBD1|TRBV25-1|TRBJ2-3|-
CASSGTGVWTQYF
TGTGCCAGCAGTGGGACAGGCGTTTGGACGCAGTATTTT
>TRBD1|TRBV19|TRBJ1-2|once
CASGQGWGAF
TGTGCCAGCGGACAGGGTTGGGGGGCCTTC
>TRBD1|TRBV19|TRBJ1-1|-
CASSDRGRANTEAFF
TGTGCCAGTAGCGACAGGGGGAGAGCGAACACTGAAGCTTTCTTT
>-|TRBV9|TRBJ2-5|-
CASSVGGSVPGETQYF
TGTGCCAGCAGCGTAGGTGGTAGCGTCCCTGGGGAGACCCAGTACTTC
>TRBD2|TRBV19|TRBJ2-3|few
CASNMGTSVTDTQYF
TGTGCCAGTAATATGGGGACTAGCGTAACAGATACGCAGTATTTT
>TRBD1|TRBV5-6|TRBJ1-1|many
CASSLGGQYYTEAFF
TGTGCCAGCAGCTTGGGGGGACAGTATTACACTGAAGCTTTCTTT
>TRBD2|TRBV7-8|TRBJ2-1|-
CASSLSGGGSYNEQFF
TGTGCCAGCAGCTTAAGCGGCGGGGGGTCCTACAATGAGCAGTTCTTC
>TRBD1|TRBV11-2|TRBJ1-2|-
CASSPQWTGLNYGYTF
TGTGCCAGCAGCCCCCAATGGACAGGACTAAACTATGGCTACACCTTC
>TRBD2|TRBV7-9|TRBJ2-1|once
CASRPRLAGGLHNEQFF
TGTGCCAGCAGGCCTAGACTAGCGGGGGGGCTACACAATGAGCAGTTCTTC
>-|TRBV4-1|TRBJ1-2|-
CASSQQGSYGYTF
TGCGCCAGCAGCCAACAAGGGAGCTATGGCTACACCTTC
>-|TRBV5-4|TRBJ1-1|few
CASSLRGKNTEAFF
TGTGCCAGCAGCTTGAGGGGGAAGAACACTGAAGCTTTCTTT
>TRBD1|TRBV7-2|TRBJ2-7|-
CASSLVGGQGGYEQYF
TGTGCCAGCAGCTTAGTAGGAGGACAGGGGGGCTACGAGCAGTACTTC
>-|TRBV19|TRBJ1-1|-
CATSRTYNTEAFF
TGTGCCACAAGCAGGACTTATAACACTGAAGCTTTCTTT
>-|TRBV5-4|TRBJ2-7|-
CASSSTTYEQYF
TGTGCCAGCAGCTCAACTACCTACGAGCAGTACTTC
>TRBD2|TRBV2|TRBJ2-7|-
CASSEAWGGSYEQYF
TGTGCCAGCAGTGAAGCGTGGGGAGGGAGCTACGAGCAGTACTTC
>TRBD2|TRBV4-2|TRBJ2-2|-
CASSPAGGNTGELFF
TGTGCCAGCAGCCCAGCGGGGGGAAACACCGGGGAGCTGTTTTTT
>-|TRBV12-5|TRBJ1-1|-
CAIGQSNTEAFF
TGTGCTATCGGACAGAGCAACACTGAAGCTTTCTTT
>-|TRBV28|TRBJ1-4|-
CASSFGGQGWFRAMNEKLFF
TGTGCCAGCAGTTTCGGTGGCCAGGGGTGGTTTCGGGCTATGAATGAAAAACTGTTTTTT
>-|TRBV27|TRBJ2-5|-
CASNSGNDQETQYF
TGTGCCAGCAACTCCGGGAACGACCAAGAGACCCAGTACTTC
>-|TRBV5-1|TRBJ1-1|-
CASSSTGNTEAFF
TGCGCCAGCAGCTCGACAGGGAACACTGAAGCTTTCTTT
>TRBD1|TRBV27|TRBJ1-2|-
CASRRDRGDYGYTF
TGTGCCAGCAGAAGGGACAGGGGTGACTATGGCTACACCTTC